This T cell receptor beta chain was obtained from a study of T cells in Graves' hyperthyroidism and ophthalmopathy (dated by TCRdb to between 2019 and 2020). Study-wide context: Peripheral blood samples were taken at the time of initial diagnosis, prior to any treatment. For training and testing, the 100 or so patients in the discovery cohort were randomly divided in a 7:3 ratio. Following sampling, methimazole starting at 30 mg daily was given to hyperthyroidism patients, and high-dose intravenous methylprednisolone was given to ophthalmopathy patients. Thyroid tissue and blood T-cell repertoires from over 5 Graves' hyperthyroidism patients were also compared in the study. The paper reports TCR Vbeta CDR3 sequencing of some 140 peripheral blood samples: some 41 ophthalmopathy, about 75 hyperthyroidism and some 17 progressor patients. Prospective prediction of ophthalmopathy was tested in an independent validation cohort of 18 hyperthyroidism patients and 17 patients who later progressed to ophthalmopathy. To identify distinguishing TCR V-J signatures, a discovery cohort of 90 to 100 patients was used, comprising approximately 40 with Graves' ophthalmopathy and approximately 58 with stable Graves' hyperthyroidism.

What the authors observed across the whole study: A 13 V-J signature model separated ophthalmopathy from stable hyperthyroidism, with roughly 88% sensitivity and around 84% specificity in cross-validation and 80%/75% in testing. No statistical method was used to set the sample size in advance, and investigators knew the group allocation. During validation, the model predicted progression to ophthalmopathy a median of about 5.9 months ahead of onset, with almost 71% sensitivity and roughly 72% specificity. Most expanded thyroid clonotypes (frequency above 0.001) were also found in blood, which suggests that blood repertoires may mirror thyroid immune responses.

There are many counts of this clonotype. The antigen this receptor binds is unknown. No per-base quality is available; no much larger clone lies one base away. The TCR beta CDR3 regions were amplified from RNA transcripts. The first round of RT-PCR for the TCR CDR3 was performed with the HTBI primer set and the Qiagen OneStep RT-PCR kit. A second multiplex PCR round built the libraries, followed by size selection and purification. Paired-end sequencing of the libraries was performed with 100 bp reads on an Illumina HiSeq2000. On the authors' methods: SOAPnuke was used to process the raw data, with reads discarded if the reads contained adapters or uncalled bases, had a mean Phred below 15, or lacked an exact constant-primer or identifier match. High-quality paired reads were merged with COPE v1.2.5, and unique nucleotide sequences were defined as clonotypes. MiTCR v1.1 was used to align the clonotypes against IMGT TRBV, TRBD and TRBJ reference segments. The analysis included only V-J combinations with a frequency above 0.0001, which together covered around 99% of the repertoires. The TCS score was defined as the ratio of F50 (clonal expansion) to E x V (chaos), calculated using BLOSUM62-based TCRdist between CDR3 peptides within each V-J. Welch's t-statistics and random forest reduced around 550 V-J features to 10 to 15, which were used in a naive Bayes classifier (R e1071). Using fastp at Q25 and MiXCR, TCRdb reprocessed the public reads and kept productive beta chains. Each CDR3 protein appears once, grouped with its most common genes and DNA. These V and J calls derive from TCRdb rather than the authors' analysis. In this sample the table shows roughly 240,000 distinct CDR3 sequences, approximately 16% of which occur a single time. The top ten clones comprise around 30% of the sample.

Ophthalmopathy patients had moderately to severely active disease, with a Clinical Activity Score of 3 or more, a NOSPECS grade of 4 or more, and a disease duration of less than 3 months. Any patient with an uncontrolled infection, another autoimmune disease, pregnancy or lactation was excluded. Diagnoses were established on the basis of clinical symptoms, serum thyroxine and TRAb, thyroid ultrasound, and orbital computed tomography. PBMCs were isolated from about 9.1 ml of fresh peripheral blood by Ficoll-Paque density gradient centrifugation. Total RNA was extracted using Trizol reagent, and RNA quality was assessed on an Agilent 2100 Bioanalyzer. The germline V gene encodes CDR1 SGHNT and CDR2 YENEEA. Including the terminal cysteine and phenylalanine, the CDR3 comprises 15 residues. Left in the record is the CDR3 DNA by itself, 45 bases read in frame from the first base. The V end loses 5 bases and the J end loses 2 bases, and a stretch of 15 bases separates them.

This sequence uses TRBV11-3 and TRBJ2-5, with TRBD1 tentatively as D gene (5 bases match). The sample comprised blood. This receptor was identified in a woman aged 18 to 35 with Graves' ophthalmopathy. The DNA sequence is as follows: TGTGCCAGCAGCCCTTTGGGCAGGGTTCAAGAGACCCAGTACTTC. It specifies CASSPLGRVQETQYF.